The clone carrying this T cell receptor beta chain appeared a single time. Its antigen is undetermined. Every subset had its genomic DNA shared out evenly among several immunoSEQ plates. Data came from immunoSEQ multiplex PCR; TCRdb stores just in-frame clones and leaves some out. The top ten hold about an eighth of the sample, which has 450,000 to 550,000 clones, roughly 78% seen once. This entry belongs to a study of shared clonotypes between healthy human individuals. Study-wide results and caveats: Sampling was confined to blood; repertoires within tissues likely differ.

Trimming took 0 bases from V and 6 from J, leaving 4 bases between them. The CDR3 runs to 12 residues. CDR1 and CDR2 from the germline V gene are SGDLS and YYNGEE. This receptor was taken from a woman aged 35 to 49 in good health. Some clones in this sample may be carry-over from other donors' samples. The chain employs TRBV9 and TRBJ2-1; D not certain. Material: PBMCs. CDR3 sequence: CASSVDGNEQFF. CDR3 nucleotide sequence: TGTGCCAGCAGCGTAGACGGCAATGAGCAGTTCTTC.